This passage covers 20 T cell receptor beta chains from one sample sequenced in a study of cytomegalovirus exposure and HLA in healthy donors. Amplification used 60 Vbeta primers and 13 Jbeta primers. Generated by immunoSEQ multiplex PCR, the TCRdb table keeps only in-frame clones and is missing some. The top ten clones hold 6.5% to 9% of a sample with more than 150,000 clones, around 80% of them seen once. The sequencing input was PBMCs. All receptors come from a woman in her forties in good health and CMV-seropositive.

V and J are TRBV7-3 and TRBJ2-3; tentatively, D is TRBD2 (6 bases). V lost 4 bases and J 2 bases, leaving 13 bases between the germline ends. In germline, CDR1 is SGHTA, CDR2 FQGTGA. This CDR3 spans 15 amino acids. In nucleotides, the CDR3 is TGTGCCAGCAGCTCCACCGGCGGGGCCACAGATACGCAGTATTTT. Its protein is CASSSTGGATDTQYF.

In this sample, this clone turned up a few times. The rearrangement joins TRBV6-5 to TRBJ2-7, with TRBD1 matching over 9 bases. V lost 6 bases, J lost 6 bases, and 6 bases stayed unmatched. This CDR3 comprises 13 residues. Germline V gene data show CDR1 as MNHEY and CDR2 as SVGAGI. DNA of the CDR3: TGTGCCAGCAGCCGGGACAGGGTCGGCGAGCAGTACTTC. It is translated as CASSRDRVGEQYF.

The table lists this clone with a count of one. This rearrangement joins TRBV5-1 to TRBJ1-3, with D perhaps matching TRBD1 (6 bases). V was cut by 4 bases and J by 1 base, with 15 bases left in between. Germline CDR1 reads SGHRS; CDR2 reads YFSETQ. CDR3 size: 16 residues. Here the CDR3 reads CASSAGAQGSGNTIYF. The DNA of the CDR3 is TGCGCCAGCAGCGCGGGGGCACAGGGATCTGGAAACACCATATATTTT.

V gene TRBV6-1 combines with J gene TRBJ2-7; 7 bases are a match to TRBD1. CDR1 and CDR2 from the germline V gene are MNHNS and SASEGT. V dropped 4 bases and J dropped 1; count of bases not matched to a gene: 4. The CDR3 has 14 residues. CDR3 residues: CASSVTGESYEQYF. DNA of the CDR3: TGTGCCAGCAGTGTTACAGGGGAATCCTACGAGCAGTACTTC.

This sequence joins TRBV18 and TRBJ2-5; 7 positions match TRBD1. Germline lookup yields CDR1 KGHSH and CDR2 LQKENI. J lost 5 bases, V lost 5 bases, and 11 bases had no gene match. The CDR3 is 15 amino acids. The CDR3, as DNA: TGTGCCAGCTCAGGCAGAAGGGGGCCTTTGGAGACCCAGTACTTC. Its protein is CASSGRRGPLETQYF.

The table lists this clone with a count of one. The CDR3 loop reads CASRAPSGGPGEQYF. For the CDR3, the DNA is TGTGCCAGCAGGGCCCCTAGCGGGGGGCCTGGCGAGCAGTACTTC. The gene calls are TRBV27 and TRBJ2-7; 11 bases match TRBD2. Germline CDR1 reads MNHEY; CDR2 reads SMNVEV (reference sequence). The junction had 10 bases not matched to a gene; V was cut back by 6 bases and J by 6 bases. This CDR3 has 15 amino acids.

The chain has TRBV30 and TRBJ1-4, with 7 bases that match TRBD1. The trim removed 2 bases at V and 15 bases at J, leaving 6 bases unmatched. The CDR3 runs 11 residues. From germline, CDR1 is GTSNPN and CDR2 SVGIG (reference sequence). CDR3: CAWSRQGKVFF. In nucleotides, the CDR3 is TGTGCCTGGAGTCGACAGGGAAAGGTGTTTTTT.

The V gene is TRBV20-1, the J gene TRBJ2-1; D might be TRBD1 (6 bases). Germline V gene data show CDR1 as DFQATT and CDR2 as SNEGSKA (reference sequence). Trimming took 5 bases from V and 15 from J, leaving 17 bases between them. This CDR3 region has 11 residues. The CDR3: CSAAMTGGTFF. The CDR3 region has the DNA TGCAGTGCTGCGATGACAGGAGGTACGTTCTTC.

The chain couples TRBV6-1 to TRBJ2-7, with 11 bases aligning to TRBD1. There are 15 residues in the CDR3. With V trimmed by 6 bases and J by 0 bases, 4 bases remained unmatched. Per the germline V gene, CDR1 is MNHNS and CDR2 is SASEGT. CDR3 sequence: CASRDRGPLSYEQYF. The CDR3 DNA reads TGTGCCAGCAGGGACAGGGGGCCCCTCTCCTACGAGCAGTACTTC.

V usage is TRBV13 and J usage is TRBJ1-1; maybe TRBD1 (5 bases). The germline CDR1 and CDR2 sequences are PRHDT and FYEKMQ (reference sequence). The CDR3 has 13 residues. Trimming shortened V by 4 bases and J by 0 bases, and 6 bases separated the two germline ends. The CDR3 region has the DNA TGTGCCAGCAGCTCGACAGTGAACACTGAAGCTTTCTTT. Translating it yields CASSSTVNTEAFF.

In this sample, this clone turned up once. V gene TRBV6-5 combines with J gene TRBJ1-2; D unclear. Trimming shortened V by 8 bases and J by 4 bases, and 17 bases separated the two germline ends. Germline CDR1 is MNHEY and CDR2 is SVGAGI. The CDR3 covers 14 residues. The CDR3 DNA follows: TGTGCCAGCCGGGAACCAGGAGAAGGCTATGGCTACACCTTC. This codes for CASREPGEGYGYTF.

V usage is TRBV19 and J usage is TRBJ1-4; 8 bases match TRBD1. Germline lookup yields CDR1 LNHDA and CDR2 SQIVND (reference sequence). The ends lost 4 bases at V and 8 bases at J; junction bases unmatched: 3. CDR3 length equals 13 residues. CDR3 sequence (DNA): TGTGCCAGTAGTACGACAGGGGCGGAAAAACTGTTTTTT. Translation: CASSTTGAEKLFF. The full variable domain, in which reference TRBV19 and TRBJ1-4 provide the parts outside the CDR3, is DGGITQSPKYLFRKEGQNVTLSCEQNLNHDAMYWYRQDPGQGLRLIYYSQIVNDFQKGDIAEGYSVSREKKESFPLTVTSAQKNPTAFYLCASSTTGAEKLFFGSGTQLSVL.

The chain is built from TRBV18 and TRBJ2-5; TRBD2 agrees at 10 bases. The J call may not be correct, given that the DNA end is closer to TRBJ2-7. Germline V gene data show CDR1 as KGHSH and CDR2 as LQKENI. The length of the CDR3 is 17 residues. CDR3 protein: CASSPSKRGGLLAEQYF. For the CDR3, the DNA is TGTGCCAGCTCACCGTCTAAGCGGGGGGGCCTCTTAGCCGAGCAGTACTTC.

V usage is TRBV7-3 and J usage is TRBJ2-2; 7 bases agree with TRBD2. Losses at the gene ends were 2 bases for V and 5 bases for J; bases not matched to a gene: 2. The germline CDR1 and CDR2 sequences are SGHTA and FQGTGA. The CDR3 runs to 14 residues. CDR3 sequence reads: CASSLVGGTGELFF. The CDR3 DNA reads TGTGCCAGCAGCTTAGTGGGGGGGACCGGGGAGCTGTTTTTT.

The chain recombines TRBV7-6 with TRBJ2-1, with 10 bases aligning to TRBD2. The junction had 12 bases not matched to a gene; V was cut back by 1 base and J by 9 bases. The CDR3 is made up of 17 amino acids. Germline V gives CDR1 SGHVS, CDR2 FNYEAQ. The DNA for the CDR3 is TGTGCCAGCAGCTTAGGGATAGCGGGGGGAGGTTCGTTTGAGCAGTTCTTC. Its translation is CASSLGIAGGGSFEQFF.

This chain links TRBV19 with TRBJ1-1, with TRBD1 identical over 9 bases. The ends lost 5 bases at V and 2 bases at J; junction bases unmatched: 9. The CDR3 is 16 amino acids. Germline CDR1 reads LNHDA; CDR2 reads SQIVND (reference sequence). The CDR3 reads CASSLRTGVSNTEAFF. CDR3 nucleotides: TGTGCCAGTAGTCTTAGGACAGGGGTTAGTAACACTGAAGCTTTCTTT.

The V call is TRBV7-9, the J call TRBJ2-7; 11 positions agree with TRBD1. CDR1 SEHNR and CDR2 FQNEAQ come from the germline V gene (reference sequence). J was trimmed by 6 bases and V by 4 bases; bases with no gene match: 8. The CDR3 runs to 15 residues. CDR3 nucleotide sequence: TGTGCCAGCAGCTCCTGGGACAGGGGGATCGGCGAGCAGTACTTC. It is translated as CASSSWDRGIGEQYF.

V gene TRBV7-8 combines with J gene TRBJ1-3, with D maybe TRBD1 (6 bases). CDR3 length: 15 residues. The germline V and J ends were trimmed by 5 bases and 0 bases, with 11 bases remaining between them. The germline V gene encodes CDR1 SGHVS and CDR2 FQNEAQ. The CDR3: CASSPWTVSGNTIYF. CDR3 sequence (DNA): TGTGCCAGCAGCCCCTGGACAGTCTCTGGAAACACCATATATTTT. Based on the CDR3 plus reference TRBV7-8 and TRBJ1-3, the full variable domain is GAGVSQSPRYKVAKRGQDVALRCDPISGHVSLFWYQQALGQGPEFLTYFQNEAQLDKSGLPSDRFFAERPEGSVSTLKIQRTQQEDSAVYLCASSPWTVSGNTIYFGEGSWLTVV.

The V and J genes are TRBV2 and TRBJ1-5; TRBD1 is a possible D gene (5 bases). The CDR3 sequence is 15 residues long. The V end was cut by 6 bases, the J end by 10 bases, with 22 bases between. Germline V gene sequence: CDR1 SNHLY, CDR2 FYNNEI. Written as DNA, the CDR3 is TGTGCCAGCAGCAGTTCCAGGGTCTTTGGCTTCCCCCAGCATTTT. Residues: CASSSSRVFGFPQHF.

There are a few counts of this clone. This sequence joins TRBV5-1 and TRBJ2-5; 9 bases line up with TRBD2. Trimming at V came to 4 bases and at J to 2 bases, leaving 12 bases not matched to a gene. CDR3 length: 17 residues. Germline assignment: CDR1 SGHRS and CDR2 YFSETQ. In nucleotides, the CDR3 is TGCGCCAGCAGCGGTGTAGCGGGGGCAACACCACAAGAGACCCAGTACTTC. It codes for CASSGVAGATPQETQYF.